The 5 T cell receptor beta chains below all came from one sample that was sequenced in a study of PD-1 blockade in mismatch repair-deficient tumors (dated by TCRdb to about 2017). Interpreted using the paper, the time point label stands for: peripheral blood before pembrolizumab. Libraries were constructed by the immunoSEQ multiplex PCR assay. As stored in TCRdb, this immuneACCESS dataset retains in-frame rearrangements with V and J assigned. A fraction of the clones does not appear; measured against another copy, unresolved V genes explain less than half of the discrepancy, and the remainder lacks a known reason. This sample holds about 15,000 clones; almost 85% were observed only once. 17% of the sample belongs to the ten largest clones. The sequencing used PBMCs, collected before pembrolizumab treatment. The receptors here all came from an adult with mismatch repair-deficient cancer.

V gene TRBV5-5 combines with J gene TRBJ1-1, with a possible D match to TRBD1 (5 bases). The CDR3 contains 15 residues. Germline lookup yields CDR1 SGHKS and CDR2 YYEKEE (reference sequence). The V end lost 4 bases, the J end lost 1 base, and 14 bases lay between the germline ends. CDR3 in amino acids: CASSRWGSENTEAFF. CDR3 nucleotide sequence: TGTGCCAGCAGCCGGTGGGGGTCGGAGAACACTGAAGCTTTCTTT.

This clone was detected once. The rearrangement joins TRBV29-1 to TRBJ2-7; tentative D call: TRBD1 (5 bases). V lost 4 bases, J lost 0 bases, and 10 bases lay in between. The CDR3 spans 13 residues. Germline CDR1 SQVTM, CDR2 ANQGSEA. CDR3 sequence: CSVGAGYSYEQYF. Written as DNA, the CDR3 is TGCAGCGTTGGCGCAGGGTACTCCTACGAGCAGTACTTC.

The genes are TRBV6-1 and TRBJ2-7; D uncertain. Germline V gives CDR1 MNHNS, CDR2 SASEGT. The CDR3 consists of 14 residues. V dropped 0 bases and J dropped 0 bases, with 6 bases sitting between them. CDR3 protein: CASSEASSSYEQYF. CDR3 in DNA: TGTGCCAGCAGTGAAGCGTCGTCCTCCTACGAGCAGTACTTC.

V gene TRBV6-1 combines with J gene TRBJ2-7; TRBD1 agrees at 9 bases. CDR1 MNHNS and CDR2 SASEGT come from the germline V gene. This CDR3 contains 17 residues. Losses at the gene ends were 0 bases for V and 0 bases for J; bases not matched to a gene: 6. The DNA for the CDR3 is TGTGCCAGCAGTGAAGCGGGGTGGGGACAGGGCTCCTACGAGCAGTACTTC. Its protein is CASSEAGWGQGSYEQYF.

The chain employs TRBV6-1 and TRBJ2-7; 10 bases line up with TRBD2. Germline V gene data show CDR1 as MNHNS and CDR2 as SASEGT. This CDR3 is built from 18 residues. J was trimmed by 4 bases and V by 2 bases; bases with no gene match: 14. CDR3 region: CASSESVSGRVVGYEQYF. In nucleotides, the CDR3 is TGTGCCAGCAGTGAATCGGTCAGCGGGAGGGTGGTTGGGTACGAGCAGTACTTC.